The source of this T cell receptor (beta chain) is a study of identical twins. Template switching created a universal primer site, and the cDNA included unique molecular identifiers. TCRdb called the 5' RACE reads again in MiXCR, with one record for every CDR3 protein. The sample holds roughly 470,000 distinct CDR3 sequences, 13% to 15% seen once. The study, taken as a whole, reports: For out-of-frame beta sequences, excess twin sharing was weaker. Insertions were fewer in abundant cord blood beta clonotypes, whereas memory repertoires showed none of this pattern.

CDR3 length: 17 amino acids. The V and J ends lost 6 bases and 1 base, in that order; junction bases with no gene match: 8. The V gene's germline CDR1 is MDHEN and CDR2 SYDVKM. Only a few counts were recorded for this clonotype. The antigen is undetermined. The sample was also reused in another study, on yellow fever vaccine responses in identical twins. From that paper: On the reported evidence, twins' vaccine T cell responses seemed partly convergent and partly personalized.

This clonotype originated in a woman in her late teens or twenties in good health. The rearrangement links TRBV28 to TRBJ2-7, with TRBD2 matching 14 bases. The sequencing input was CD4+ T cells sorted from blood. The CDR3 spells CASSPGLAGVSSYEQYF. CDR3 sequence (DNA): TGTGCCAGCAGCCCGGGACTAGCGGGAGTTTCGTCCTACGAGCAGTACTTC.